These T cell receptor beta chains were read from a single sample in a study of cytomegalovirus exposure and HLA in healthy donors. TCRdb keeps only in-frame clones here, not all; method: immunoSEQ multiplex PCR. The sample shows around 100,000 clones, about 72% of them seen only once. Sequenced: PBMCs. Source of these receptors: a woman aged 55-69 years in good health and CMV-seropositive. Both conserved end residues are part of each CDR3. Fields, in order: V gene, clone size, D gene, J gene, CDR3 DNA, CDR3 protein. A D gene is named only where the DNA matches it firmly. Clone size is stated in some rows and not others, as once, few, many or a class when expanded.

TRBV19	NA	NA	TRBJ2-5	TGTGCCAGTAGTATAGGAGGGATAGGGAGGGGGGTACAAGAGACCCAGTACTTC	CASSIGGIGRGVQETQYF
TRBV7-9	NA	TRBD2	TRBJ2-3	TGTGCCAGCAGCTCCGGACTAGCGGCGGGGGATACGCAGTATTTT	CASSSGLAAGDTQYF
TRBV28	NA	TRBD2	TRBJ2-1	TGTGCCAGCAAACCAGCGGGAGTGTACAATGAGCAGTTCTTC	CASKPAGVYNEQFF
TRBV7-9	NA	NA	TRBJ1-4	TGTTCCAGCAGCCCTCTTCCGAGGTCGGGTAATGAAAAACTGTTTTTT	CSSSPLPRSGNEKLFF
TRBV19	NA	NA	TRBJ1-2	TGTGCCAGTGTCTCCTCGGCAGGGTATAGTTATGGCTACACCTTC	CASVSSAGYSYGYTF
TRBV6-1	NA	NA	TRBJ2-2	TGTGCCAGCAGTGAATCAGGACAGAACACCGGGGAGCTGTTTTTT	CASSESGQNTGELFF
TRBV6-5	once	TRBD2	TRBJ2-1	TGTGCCAGCAGTAAACTAGCGAACTCCTACAATGAGCAGTTCTTC	CASSKLANSYNEQFF
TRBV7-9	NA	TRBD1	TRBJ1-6	TGTGCCAGCAGCAAACGACAGGGGGCAAATTCACCCCTCCACTTT	CASSKRQGANSPLHF
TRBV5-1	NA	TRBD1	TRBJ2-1	TGCGCCAGCAGACGGGGACAGGGTAATGAGCAGTTCTTC	CASRRGQGNEQFF
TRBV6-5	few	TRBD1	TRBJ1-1	TGTGCCAGCAAACGACAGGGGACTGAAGCTTTCTTT	CASKRQGTEAFF
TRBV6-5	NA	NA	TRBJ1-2	TGTGCCAGCAGATTAGGACACCTCTATGGCTACACCTTC	CASRLGHLYGYTF
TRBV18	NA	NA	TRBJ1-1	TGTGCCAGCTCACCTTCCCGGGGGTTCGAAGCTTTCTTT	CASSPSRGFEAFF
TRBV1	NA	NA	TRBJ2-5	TGCACCAGCAGCCAAGGGGTGCCTAGCTGCCCAGAGACCCAGTACTTC	CTSSQGVPSCPETQYF
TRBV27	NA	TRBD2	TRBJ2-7	TGTGCCAGCAGCGGGACTAGCGGGAGGGGTCGCAACGAGCAGTACTTC	CASSGTSGRGRNEQYF
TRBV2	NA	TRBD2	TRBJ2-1	TGTGCCAGCAGTGGACTAGCCCCCTACAATGAGCAGTTCTTC	CASSGLAPYNEQFF
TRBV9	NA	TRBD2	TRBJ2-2	TGTGCCAGCAGCGTAAGGGGACTAGCGGGAGGGGACACCGGGGAGCTGTTTTTT	CASSVRGLAGGDTGELFF
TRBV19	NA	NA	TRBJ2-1	TGTGCAACAGGGCTCTACAATGAGCAGTTCTTC	CATGLYNEQFF
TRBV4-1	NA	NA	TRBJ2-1	TGCGCCAGCAGCCGGTTACAGGGGACTAGGTGGGATGAGCAGTTCTTC	CASSRLQGTRWDEQFF
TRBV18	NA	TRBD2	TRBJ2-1	TGTGCCAGCTCACCTCCTAGCGGGAGGGTCAACAATGAGCAGTTCTTC	CASSPPSGRVNNEQFF
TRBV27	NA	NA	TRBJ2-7	TGTGCCAGCACACCGCGGCTTGGGTCGGTCTACGAGCAGTACTTC	CASTPRLGSVYEQYF
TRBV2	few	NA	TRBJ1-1	TGTGCCAGCAGTGAAGGACCCCCGGGCACTGAAGCTTTCTTT	CASSEGPPGTEAFF
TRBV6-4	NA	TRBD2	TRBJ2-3	TGTGCCAGCAGCCAACTAGCGGGAGGCGGCACAGATACGCAGTATTTT	CASSQLAGGGTDTQYF
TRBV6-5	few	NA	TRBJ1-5	TGTGCCAGCAGTTACCAGAGGTCAGAGCCCCAGCATTTT	CASSYQRSEPQHF
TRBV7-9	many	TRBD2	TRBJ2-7	TGTGCCAGCAGCTCCCGGGGACTAGCGGGAGTAGGAGAGCAGTACTTC	CASSSRGLAGVGEQYF
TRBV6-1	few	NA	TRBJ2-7	TGTGCCAGCAGTGACACCCGAGACGAGCAGTACTTC	CASSDTRDEQYF
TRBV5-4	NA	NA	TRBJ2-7	TGTGCCAGTAGCAACGACGAACTACAGTACTTC	CASSNDELQYF
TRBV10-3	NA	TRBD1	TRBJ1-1	TGTGCCACCAAATCGACAGGGACCACTGAAGCTTTCTTT	CATKSTGTTEAFF
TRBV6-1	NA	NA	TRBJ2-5	TGTGCCAGCAGTCTAGTCGGCAGGGGCCAAGAGACCCAGTACTTC	CASSLVGRGQETQYF
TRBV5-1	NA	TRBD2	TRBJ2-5	TGCGCCAGCAGCCCGGACGGGACTAGTTTTGAGACCCAGTACTTC	CASSPDGTSFETQYF
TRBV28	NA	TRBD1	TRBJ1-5	TGTGCCAGCTCCGACAGGGTCCAGCCCCAGCATTTT	CASSDRVQPQHF
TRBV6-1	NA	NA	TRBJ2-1	TGTGCCAGCAGTGAATACCGGACGGGGAGCTCCTACAATGAGCAGTTCTTC	CASSEYRTGSSYNEQFF
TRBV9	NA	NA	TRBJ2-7	TGTGCCAGCAGCGTCGAGGGAAGAGGGACCTACGAGCAGTACTTC	CASSVEGRGTYEQYF
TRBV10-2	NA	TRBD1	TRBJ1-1	TGCGCCAGCAAACAGACAGGGATTATGAACACTGAAGCTTTCTTT	CASKQTGIMNTEAFF
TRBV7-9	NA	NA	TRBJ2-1	TGTGCCAGCAGCTTAACAGGTGGCGCCATGGGGCTCAATGAGCAGTTCTTC	CASSLTGGAMGLNEQFF
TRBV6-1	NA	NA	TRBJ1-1	TGTGCCAGCAGGGTGTCGGACACTGAAGCTTTCTTT	CASRVSDTEAFF
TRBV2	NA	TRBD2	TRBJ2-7	TGTGCCACCCATGACCCGGGAGGAAGCTACGAGCAGTACTTC	CATHDPGGSYEQYF
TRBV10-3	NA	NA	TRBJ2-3	TGTGCCATCCGTGGTTCTACGCGGGGAACCACAGATACGCAGTATTTT	CAIRGSTRGTTDTQYF
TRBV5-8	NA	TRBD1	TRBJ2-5	TGTGCCAGCAGCCTAAGGACAGGGTTAGGCCAAGAGACCCAGTACTTC	CASSLRTGLGQETQYF
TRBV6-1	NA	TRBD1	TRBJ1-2	TGTGCCAGCAGTGAGTGGGACAGCCTAAGTGGTGGCTACACCTTC	CASSEWDSLSGGYTF
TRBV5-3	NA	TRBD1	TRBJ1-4	TGTGCCAGAAGCATCCGGGACAGGGGGACCTTCTTTGAAAAACTGTTTTTT	CARSIRDRGTFFEKLFF
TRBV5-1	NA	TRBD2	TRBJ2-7	TGCGCCAGCAGCGGCGCTAGCGGGAGGGCCCACGAGCAGTACTTC	CASSGASGRAHEQYF
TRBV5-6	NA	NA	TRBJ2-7	TGTGCCAGCAGCTTGGTCCGGTCCGAGCAGTACTTC	CASSLVRSEQYF
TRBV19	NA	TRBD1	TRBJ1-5	TGTGCCAGTACCGTGGACAGGGGGGTAGATCAGCCCCAGCATTTT	CASTVDRGVDQPQHF
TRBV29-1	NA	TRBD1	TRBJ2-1	TGCAGCGTTGTTCCAGGGGACAGCAATGAGCAGTTCTTC	CSVVPGDSNEQFF
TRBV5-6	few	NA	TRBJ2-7	TGTGCCAGCAGCTTGGGCCAGGGCGCCTACGAGCAGTACTTC	CASSLGQGAYEQYF
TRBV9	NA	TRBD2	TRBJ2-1	TGTGCCAGCAGCGTAGACGGGAGGGTCTACAATGAGCAGTTCTTC	CASSVDGRVYNEQFF
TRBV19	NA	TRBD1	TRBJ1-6	TGTGCCAGTAGCCCAGGGACAGGCGATTCACCCCTCCACTTT	CASSPGTGDSPLHF
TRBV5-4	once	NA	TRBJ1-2	TGTGCCAGCAGCTTGCGGGGGACCACTAACTATGGCTACACCTTC	CASSLRGTTNYGYTF
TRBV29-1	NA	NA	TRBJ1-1	TGCAGCGTGATGGCCGGGACATATGAAGCTTTCTTT	CSVMAGTYEAFF
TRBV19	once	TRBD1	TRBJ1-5	TGTGCCAGTGACAGGGCTTTAGGTAATCAGCCCCAGCATTTT	CASDRALGNQPQHF
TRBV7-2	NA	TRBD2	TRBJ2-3	TGTGCCAGTCGAGCGGGAGGGAACACAGATACGCAGTATTTT	CASRAGGNTDTQYF
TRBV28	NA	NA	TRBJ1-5	TGTGCCATTTCCCCAACGGGGAGGGGCGGCAATCAGCCCCAGCATTTT	CAISPTGRGGNQPQHF